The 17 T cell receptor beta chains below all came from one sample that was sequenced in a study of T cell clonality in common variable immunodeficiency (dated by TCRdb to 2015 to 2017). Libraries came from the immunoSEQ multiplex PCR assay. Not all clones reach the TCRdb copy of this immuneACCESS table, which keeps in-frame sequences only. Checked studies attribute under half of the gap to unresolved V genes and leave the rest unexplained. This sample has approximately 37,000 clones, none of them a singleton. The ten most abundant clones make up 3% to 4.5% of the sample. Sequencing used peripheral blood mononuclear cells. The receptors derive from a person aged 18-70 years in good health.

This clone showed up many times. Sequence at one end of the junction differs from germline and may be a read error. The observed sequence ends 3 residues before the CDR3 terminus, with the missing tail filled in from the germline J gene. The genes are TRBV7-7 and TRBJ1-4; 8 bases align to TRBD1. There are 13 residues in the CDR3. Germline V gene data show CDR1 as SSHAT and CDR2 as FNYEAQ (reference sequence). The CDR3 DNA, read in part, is TGTGCTAGCAGCCCAGACAGGGGTGAAAAA. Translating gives CASSPDRGEK. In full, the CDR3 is CASSPDRGEKLFF. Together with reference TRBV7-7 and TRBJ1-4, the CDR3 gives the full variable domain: GAGVSQSPRYKVTKRGQDVTLRCDPISSHATLYWYQQALGQGPEFLTYFNYEAQPDKSGLPSDRFSAERPEGSISTLTIQRTEQRDSAMYRCASSPDRGEKLFFGSGTQLSVL.

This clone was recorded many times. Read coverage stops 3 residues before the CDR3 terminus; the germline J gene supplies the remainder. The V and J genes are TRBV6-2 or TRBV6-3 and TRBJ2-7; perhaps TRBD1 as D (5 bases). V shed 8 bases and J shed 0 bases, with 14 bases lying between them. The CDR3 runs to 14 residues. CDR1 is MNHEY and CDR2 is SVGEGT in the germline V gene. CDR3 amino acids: CASLSRTPSYEQYF. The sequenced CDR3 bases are TGTGCCAGCTTGAGTAGGACACCCTCCTACGAG.

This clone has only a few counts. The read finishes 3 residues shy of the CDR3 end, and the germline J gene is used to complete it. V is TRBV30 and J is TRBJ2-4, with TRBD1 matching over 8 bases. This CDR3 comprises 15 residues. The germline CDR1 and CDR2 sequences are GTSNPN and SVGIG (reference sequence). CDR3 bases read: TGTGCCTGGAGTGCATCTCGAGGCAGGGGGCGAGGT. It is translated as CAWSASRGRGRG. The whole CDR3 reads CAWSASRGRGRGQYF.

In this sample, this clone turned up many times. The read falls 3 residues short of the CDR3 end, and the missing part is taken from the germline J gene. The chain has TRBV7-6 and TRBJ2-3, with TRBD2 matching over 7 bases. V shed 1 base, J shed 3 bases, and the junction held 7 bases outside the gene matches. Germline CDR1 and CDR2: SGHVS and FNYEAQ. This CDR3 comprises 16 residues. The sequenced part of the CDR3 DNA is TGTGCCAGCAGCTTAGATTCGGCAGCGGGGACAGATACG. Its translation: CASSLDSAAGTDT. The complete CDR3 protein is CASSLDSAAGTDTQYF.

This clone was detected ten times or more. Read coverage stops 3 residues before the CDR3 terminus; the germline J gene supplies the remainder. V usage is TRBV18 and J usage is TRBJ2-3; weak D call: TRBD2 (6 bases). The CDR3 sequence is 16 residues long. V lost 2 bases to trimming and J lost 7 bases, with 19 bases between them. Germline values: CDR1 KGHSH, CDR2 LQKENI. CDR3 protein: CASSPEAGMKGYTQYF. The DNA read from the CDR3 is TGTGCCAGCTCACCAGAGGCGGGGATGAAGGGATATACG.

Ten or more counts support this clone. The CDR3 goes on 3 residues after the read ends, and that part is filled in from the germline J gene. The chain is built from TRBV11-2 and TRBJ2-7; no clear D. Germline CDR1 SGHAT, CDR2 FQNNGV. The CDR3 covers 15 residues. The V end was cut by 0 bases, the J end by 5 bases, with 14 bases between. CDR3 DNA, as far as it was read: TGTGCCAGCAGCTTAGATTTCGCAGATTCGAACGAG. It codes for CASSLDFADSNE. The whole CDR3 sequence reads CASSLDFADSNEQYF.

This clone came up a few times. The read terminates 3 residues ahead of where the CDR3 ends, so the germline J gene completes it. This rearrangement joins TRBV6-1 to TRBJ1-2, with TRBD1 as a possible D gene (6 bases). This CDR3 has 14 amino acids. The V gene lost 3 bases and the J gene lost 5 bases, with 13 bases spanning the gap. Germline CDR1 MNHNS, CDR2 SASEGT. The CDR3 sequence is CASSDGGAGYGYTF. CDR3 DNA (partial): TGTGCCAGCAGTGATGGGGGGGCGGGGTATGGC.

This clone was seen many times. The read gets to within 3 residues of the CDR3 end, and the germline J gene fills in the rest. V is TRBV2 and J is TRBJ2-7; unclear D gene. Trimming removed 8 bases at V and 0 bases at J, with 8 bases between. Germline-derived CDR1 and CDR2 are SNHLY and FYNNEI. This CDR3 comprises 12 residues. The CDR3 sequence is CASGKSSYEQYF. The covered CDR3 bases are TGTGCCAGCGGCAAGAGCTCCTACGAG. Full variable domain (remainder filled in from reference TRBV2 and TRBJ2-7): EPEVTQTPSHQVTQMGQEVILRCVPISNHLYFYWYRQILGQKVEFLVSFYNNEISEKSEIFDDQFSVERPDGSNFTLKIRSTKLEDSAMYFCASGKSSYEQYFGPGTRLTVT.

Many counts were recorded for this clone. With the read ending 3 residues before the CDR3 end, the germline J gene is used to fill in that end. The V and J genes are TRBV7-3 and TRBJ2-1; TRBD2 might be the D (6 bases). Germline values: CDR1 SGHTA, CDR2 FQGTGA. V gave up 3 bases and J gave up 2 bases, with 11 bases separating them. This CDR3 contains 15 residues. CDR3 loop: CASSFGTSAYNEQFF. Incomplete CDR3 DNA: TGTGCCAGCAGCTTTGGGACTTCCGCCTACAATGAG.

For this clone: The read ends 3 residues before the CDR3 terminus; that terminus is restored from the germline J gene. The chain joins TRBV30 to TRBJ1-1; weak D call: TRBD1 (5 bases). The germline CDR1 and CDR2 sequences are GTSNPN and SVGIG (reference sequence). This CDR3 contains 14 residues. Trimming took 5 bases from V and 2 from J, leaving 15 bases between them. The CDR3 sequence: CAWAAGTFNTEAFF. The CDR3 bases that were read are TGTGCCTGGGCAGCCGGGACTTTTAACACTGAA.

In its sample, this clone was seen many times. CDR3 region: CSAYSGNEQFF. The covered CDR3 bases are TGCAGTGCTTACTCCGGCAATGAG. The chain links TRBV20-1 to TRBJ2-1; D remains ambiguous. The CDR3 goes on 3 residues after the read ends, and that part is filled in from the germline J gene. Germline CDR1 DFQATT, CDR2 SNEGSKA (reference sequence). Trimming left V 5 bases short and J 6 bases short, with 8 bases between. CDR3 length: 11 amino acids.

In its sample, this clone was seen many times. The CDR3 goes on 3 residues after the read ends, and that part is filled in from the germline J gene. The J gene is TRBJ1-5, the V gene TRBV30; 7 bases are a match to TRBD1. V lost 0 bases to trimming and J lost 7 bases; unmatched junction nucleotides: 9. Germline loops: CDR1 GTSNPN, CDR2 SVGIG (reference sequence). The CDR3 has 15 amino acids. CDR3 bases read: TGTGCCTGGAGTGTACCGGACAGGCTGGCGCAGCCC. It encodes CAWSVPDRLAQP. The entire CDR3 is CAWSVPDRLAQPQHF. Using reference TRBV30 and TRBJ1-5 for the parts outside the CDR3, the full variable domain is SQTIHQWPATLVQPVGSPLSLECTVEGTSNPNLYWYRQAAGRGLQLLFYSVGIGQISSEVPQNLSASRPQDRQFILSSKKLLLSDSGFYLCAWSVPDRLAQPQHFGDGTRLSIL.

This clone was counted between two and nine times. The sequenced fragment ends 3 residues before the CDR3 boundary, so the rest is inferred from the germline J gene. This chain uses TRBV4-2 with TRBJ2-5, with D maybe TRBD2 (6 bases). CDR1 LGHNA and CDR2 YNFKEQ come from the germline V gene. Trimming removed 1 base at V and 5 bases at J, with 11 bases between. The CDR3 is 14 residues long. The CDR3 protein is CASSQATRGETQYF. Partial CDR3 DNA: TGTGCCAGCAGCCAAGCTACGCGGGGTGAGACC.

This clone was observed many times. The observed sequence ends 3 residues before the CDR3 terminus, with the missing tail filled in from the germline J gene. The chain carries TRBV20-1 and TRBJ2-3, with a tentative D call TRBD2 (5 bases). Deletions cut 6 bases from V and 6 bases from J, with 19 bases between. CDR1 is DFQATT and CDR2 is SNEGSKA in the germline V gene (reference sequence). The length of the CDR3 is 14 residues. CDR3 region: CSARLGLGEDTQYF. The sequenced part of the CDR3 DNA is TGCAGTGCCCGACTTGGACTGGGTGAGGATACG.

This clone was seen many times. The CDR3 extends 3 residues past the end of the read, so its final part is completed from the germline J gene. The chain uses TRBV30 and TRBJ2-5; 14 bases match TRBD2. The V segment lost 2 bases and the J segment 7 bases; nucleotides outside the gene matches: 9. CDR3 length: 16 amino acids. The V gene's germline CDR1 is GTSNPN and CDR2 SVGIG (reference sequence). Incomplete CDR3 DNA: TGTGCCTGGAGTCACCCAGGACTAGCGGGGGGAGTGACC. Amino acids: CAWSHPGLAGGVT. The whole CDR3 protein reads CAWSHPGLAGGVTQYF.

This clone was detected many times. CDR3 DNA, as far as it was read: TGCGCCAGCAGCCACACCAGGGGGCGACTTATCTATGGC. It codes for CASSHTRGRLIYG. The whole CDR3 sequence reads CASSHTRGRLIYGYTF. The V gene is TRBV5-1, the J gene TRBJ1-2, with 8 bases that match TRBD1. Read coverage stops 3 residues before the CDR3 terminus; the germline J gene supplies the remainder. V lost 4 bases to trimming and J lost 4 bases; unmatched junction nucleotides: 12. CDR1 is SGHRS, CDR2 YFSETQ, per germline. The CDR3 sequence is 16 residues long.

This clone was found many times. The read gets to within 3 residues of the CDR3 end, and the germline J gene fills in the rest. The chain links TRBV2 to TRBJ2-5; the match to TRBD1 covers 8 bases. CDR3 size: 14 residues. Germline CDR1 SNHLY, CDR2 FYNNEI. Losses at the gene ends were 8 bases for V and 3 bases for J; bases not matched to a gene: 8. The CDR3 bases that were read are TGTGCCAGCGGCCAAGGACAGGGTGAAGAGACC. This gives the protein CASGQGQGEET. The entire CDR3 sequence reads CASGQGQGEETQYF.